A selection of T cell receptor beta chains follows, all from one sample in a study of cytomegalovirus exposure and HLA in healthy donors. Data came from immunoSEQ multiplex PCR; TCRdb stores just in-frame clones and leaves some out. Here the sample spans over 150,000 clones, roughly three quarters being singletons. Specimen: PBMCs. These receptor sequences come from a man aged 25 to 40 in good health and CMV-seropositive. The conserved cysteine and the conserved F or W are not part of the CDR3 here.

V,J,length,CDR3
TRBV6-1,TRBJ2-7,11,ASSETRLTEQY
TRBV4-2,TRBJ1-2,12,ASSQGGGGYGYT
TRBV5-1,TRBJ2-1,12,ASSLAASGGARI
TRBV4-2,TRBJ2-1,12,ASPGASGFWEQF
TRBV6-1,TRBJ1-5,12,ASSESHSNQPQH
TRBV7-3,TRBJ2-2,11,ASSSGVGGELF
TRBV6-1,TRBJ2-7,11,ASRRVGFYEQY
TRBV27,TRBJ2-7,15,ASSLTPRDRGGHEQY
TRBV18,TRBJ1-4,12,ASSLNQGQGKLF
TRBV19,TRBJ2-1,11,ASSTSREHEQF
TRBV7-9,TRBJ1-2,11,ASSREASDGYT
TRBV6-5,TRBJ1-1,12,ASSQQMTKPEAF
TRBV28,TRBJ1-4,13,ASSAQGSANEKLF
TRBV11-3,TRBJ2-7,11,ASSSAFSGEQY
TRBV27,TRBJ2-7,12,ASSKLAELYEQY
TRBV19,TRBJ2-6,14,ASGNRRGTGANVLT
TRBV7-2,TRBJ1-1,15,ASSPRVGVHMNTEAF
TRBV20-1,TRBJ2-7,9,RVAESYEQY
TRBV2,TRBJ2-3,15,ASSEAWTSGYTDTQY
TRBV2,TRBJ1-3,12,ASSEIRVGNTIY
TRBV29-1,TRBJ2-7,10,SGGVTAYEQY
TRBV19,TRBJ2-1,14,ASSPTGTSGTHEQF
TRBV7-7,TRBJ2-3,11,ASCAGESDTQY
TRBV30,TRBJ2-1,16,AWSSPQGDRGRGREQF
TRBV19,TRBJ1-1,9,ASSRQGEAF
TRBV19,TRBJ1-6,13,ASSTRQGAAEALH
TRBV12-5,TRBJ2-2,14,ASGLLADRVIGELF
TRBV28,TRBJ2-1,10,ASSLVSSEQF
TRBV4-1,TRBJ1-4,13,ASSQDLQINEKLF
TRBV5-1,TRBJ2-6,18,ASSTKPRQGVLSGANVLT
TRBV28,TRBJ1-5,14,ASIPWGQGSNQPQH
TRBV29-1,TRBJ2-2,12,SVRLAGGPGELF
TRBV7-3,TRBJ2-2,12,ASSLYGEAGELF
TRBV5-1,TRBJ1-5,12,ASSLGTNGQPQH
TRBV5-4,TRBJ2-7,14,ASSLAASGRAYEQY
TRBV7-8,TRBJ2-7,12,ASSMTGTGGEQY
TRBV28,TRBJ1-2,11,ASRLGTTNGYT
TRBV28,TRBJ1-2,12,ASRNPRGSYGYT
TRBV7-9,TRBJ1-3,11,ASSLAVGNTIY
TRBV29-1,TRBJ2-1,8,SVVAGGLL
TRBV9,TRBJ2-2,11,ASGTGLTGELF
TRBV5-1,TRBJ2-2,14,ASSLGLDSYTGELF
TRBV6-1,NA,12,ASSENLAHYEQY
TRBV11-2,TRBJ2-5,13,ASSANPTSRETQY
TRBV5-1,TRBJ1-5,11,ASSLDGDQPQH
TRBV2,TRBJ1-5,14,ASSEGGGPPNQPQH